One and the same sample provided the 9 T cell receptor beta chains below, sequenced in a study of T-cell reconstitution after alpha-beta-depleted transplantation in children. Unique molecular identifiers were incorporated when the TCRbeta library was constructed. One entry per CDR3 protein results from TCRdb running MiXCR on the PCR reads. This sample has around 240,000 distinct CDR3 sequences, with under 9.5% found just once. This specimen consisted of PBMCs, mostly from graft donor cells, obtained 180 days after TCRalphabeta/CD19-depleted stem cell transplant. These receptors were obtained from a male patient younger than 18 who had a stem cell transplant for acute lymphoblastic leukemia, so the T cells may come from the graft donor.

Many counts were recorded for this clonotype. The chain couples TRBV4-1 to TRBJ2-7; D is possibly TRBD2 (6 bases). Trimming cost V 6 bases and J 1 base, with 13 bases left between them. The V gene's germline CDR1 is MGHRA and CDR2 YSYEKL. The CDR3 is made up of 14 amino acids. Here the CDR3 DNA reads TGCGCCAGCAGGGCGGGGCCGCTTTCCTACGAGCAGTACTTC. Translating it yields CASRAGPLSYEQYF.

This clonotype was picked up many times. CDR3: CASSLLGDPYEQYF. CDR3 DNA sequence: TGCGCCAGCAGCTTACTAGGGGATCCTTACGAGCAGTACTTC. The chain employs TRBV5-1 and TRBJ2-7; the D gene could be TRBD1 or TRBD2 (5 bases each). Germline V lookup: CDR1 SGHRS, CDR2 YFSETQ. V was shortened by 2 bases and J by 4 bases, with 13 bases between the two germline ends. The CDR3 is 14 amino acids.

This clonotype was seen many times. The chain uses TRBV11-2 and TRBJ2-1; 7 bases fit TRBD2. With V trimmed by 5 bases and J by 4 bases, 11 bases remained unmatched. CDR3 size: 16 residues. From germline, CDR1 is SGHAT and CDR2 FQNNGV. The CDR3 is CASSRGGYGRYNEQFF. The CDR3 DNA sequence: TGTGCCAGCAGCCGGGGAGGGTACGGCCGATACAATGAGCAGTTCTTC. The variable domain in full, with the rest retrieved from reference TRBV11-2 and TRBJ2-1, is EAGVAQSPRYKIIEKRQSVAFWCNPISGHATLYWYQQILGQGPKLLIQFQNNGVVDDSQLPKDRFSAERLKGVDSTLKIQPAKLEDSAVYLCASSRGGYGRYNEQFFGPGTRLTVL.

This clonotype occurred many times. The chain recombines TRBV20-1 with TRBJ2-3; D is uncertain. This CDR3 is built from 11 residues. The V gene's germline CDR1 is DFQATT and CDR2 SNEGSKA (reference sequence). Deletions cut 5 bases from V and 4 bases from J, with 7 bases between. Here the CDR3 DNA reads TGCAGTGCTTCCGCTGCAGATACGCAGTATTTT. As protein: CSASAADTQYF.

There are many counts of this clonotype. CDR3 loop: CSVNRRDPGSDYGYTF. CDR3 nucleotide sequence: TGCAGCGTCAATCGCCGGGACCCAGGATCGGACTATGGCTACACCTTC. The genes are TRBV29-1 and TRBJ1-2; D is possibly TRBD1 (5 bases). The germline V gene has CDR1 SQVTM and CDR2 ANQGSEA. V lost 6 bases, J lost 3 bases, and 23 bases lay in between. The CDR3 has 16 amino acids. Looking up the rest from reference TRBV29-1 and TRBJ1-2 gives the full variable domain: SAVISQKPSRDICQRGTSLTIQCQVDSQVTMMFWYRQQPGQSLTLIATANQGSEATYESGFVIDKFPISRPNLTFSTLTVSNMSPEDSSIYLCSVNRRDPGSDYGYTFGSGTRLTVV.

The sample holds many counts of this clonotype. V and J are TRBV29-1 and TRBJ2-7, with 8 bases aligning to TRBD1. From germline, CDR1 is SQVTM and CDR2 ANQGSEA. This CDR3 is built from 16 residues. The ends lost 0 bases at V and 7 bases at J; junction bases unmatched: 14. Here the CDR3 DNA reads TGCAGCGTTGAAGATGGCGCCCGGCAGGGGGCGAGGGAGCAGTACTTC. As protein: CSVEDGARQGAREQYF.

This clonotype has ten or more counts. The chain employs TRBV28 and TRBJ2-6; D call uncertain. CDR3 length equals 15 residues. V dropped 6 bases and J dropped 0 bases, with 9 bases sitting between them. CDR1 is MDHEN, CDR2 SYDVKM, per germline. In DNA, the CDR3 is TGTGCCAGCAGCTATGGGTTCTCTGGGGCCAACGTCCTGACTTTC. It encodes CASSYGFSGANVLTF.

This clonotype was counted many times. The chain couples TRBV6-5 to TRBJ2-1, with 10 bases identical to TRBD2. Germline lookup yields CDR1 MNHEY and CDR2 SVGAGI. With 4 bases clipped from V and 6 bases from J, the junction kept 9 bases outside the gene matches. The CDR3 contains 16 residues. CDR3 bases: TGTGCCAGCAGTTCCCAAGCGGGAGGGAAGGTCAATGAGCAGTTCTTC. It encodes CASSSQAGGKVNEQFF.

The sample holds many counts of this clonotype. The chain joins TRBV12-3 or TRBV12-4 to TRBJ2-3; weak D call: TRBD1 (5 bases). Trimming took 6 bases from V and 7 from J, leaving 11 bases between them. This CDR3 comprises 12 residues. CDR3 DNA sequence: TGTGCCAGCAGCCCTCAGGGAAATACGCAGTATTTT. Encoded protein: CASSPQGNTQYF.